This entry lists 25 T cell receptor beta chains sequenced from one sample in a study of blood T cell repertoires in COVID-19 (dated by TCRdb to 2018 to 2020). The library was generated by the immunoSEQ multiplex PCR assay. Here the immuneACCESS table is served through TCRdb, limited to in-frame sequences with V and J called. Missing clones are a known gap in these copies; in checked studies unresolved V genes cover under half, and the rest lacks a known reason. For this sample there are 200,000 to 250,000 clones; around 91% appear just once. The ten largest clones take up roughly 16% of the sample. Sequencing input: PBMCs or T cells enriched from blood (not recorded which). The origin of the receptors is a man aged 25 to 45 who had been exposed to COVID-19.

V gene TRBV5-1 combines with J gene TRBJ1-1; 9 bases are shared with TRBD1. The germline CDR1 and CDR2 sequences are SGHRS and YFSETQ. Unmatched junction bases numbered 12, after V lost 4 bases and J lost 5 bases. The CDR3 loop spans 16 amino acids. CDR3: CASSPSPGQGYTEAFF. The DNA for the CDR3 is TGCGCCAGCAGCCCTTCCCCGGGACAGGGATATACTGAAGCTTTCTTT.

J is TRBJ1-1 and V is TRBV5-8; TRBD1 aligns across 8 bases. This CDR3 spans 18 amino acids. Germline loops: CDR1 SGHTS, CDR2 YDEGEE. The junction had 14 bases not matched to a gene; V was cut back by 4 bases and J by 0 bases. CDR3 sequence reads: CASSAFGTGAFLNTEAFF. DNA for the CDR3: TGTGCCAGCAGCGCGTTCGGGACAGGCGCGTTTCTGAACACTGAAGCTTTCTTT.

The CDR3 here is CASSPLGQSYGYTF. In nucleotides, the CDR3 is TGCGCCAGCAGCCCCTTGGGACAGAGCTATGGCTACACCTTC. The chain has TRBV4-1 and TRBJ1-2; 7 bases are a match to TRBD1. CDR3 size: 14 residues. Looked up from germline, CDR1 is MGHRA and CDR2 is YSYEKL. V lost 4 bases to trimming and J lost 4 bases; unmatched junction nucleotides: 6.

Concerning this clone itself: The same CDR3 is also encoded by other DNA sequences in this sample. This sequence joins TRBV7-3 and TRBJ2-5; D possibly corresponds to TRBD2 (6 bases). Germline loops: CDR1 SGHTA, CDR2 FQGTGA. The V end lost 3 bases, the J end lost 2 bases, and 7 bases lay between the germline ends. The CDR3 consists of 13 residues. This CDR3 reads CASSLGLQETQYF. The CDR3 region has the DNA TGTGCCAGCAGCTTGGGACTGCAAGAGACCCAGTACTTC.

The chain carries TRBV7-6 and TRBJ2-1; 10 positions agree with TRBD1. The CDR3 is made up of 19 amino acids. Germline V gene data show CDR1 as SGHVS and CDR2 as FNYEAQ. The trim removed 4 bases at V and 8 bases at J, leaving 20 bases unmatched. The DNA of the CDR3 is TGTGCCAGCAGCTCTATGTCGGTGAAAGGGACAGGGGTTAACTATGAGCAGTTCTTC. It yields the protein CASSSMSVKGTGVNYEQFF. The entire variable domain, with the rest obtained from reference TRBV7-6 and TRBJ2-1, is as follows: GAGVSQSPRYKVTKRGQDVALRCDPISGHVSLYWYRQALGQGPEFLTYFNYEAQQDKSGLPNDRFSAERPEGSISTLTIQRTEQRDSAMYRCASSSMSVKGTGVNYEQFFGPGTRLTVL.

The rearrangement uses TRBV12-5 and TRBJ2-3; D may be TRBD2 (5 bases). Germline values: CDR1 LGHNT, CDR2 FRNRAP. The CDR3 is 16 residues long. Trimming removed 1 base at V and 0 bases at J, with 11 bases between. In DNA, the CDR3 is TGTGCTAGTGGTTTGGGGACTCAGCTCAGCACAGATACGCAGTATTTT. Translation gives CASGLGTQLSTDTQYF.

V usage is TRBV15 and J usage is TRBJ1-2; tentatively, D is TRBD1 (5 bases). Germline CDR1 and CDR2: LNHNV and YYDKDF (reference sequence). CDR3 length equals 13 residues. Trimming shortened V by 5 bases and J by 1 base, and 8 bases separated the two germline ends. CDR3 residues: CATSGGINYGYTF. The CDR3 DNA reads TGTGCCACCAGCGGGGGGATTAACTATGGCTACACCTTC.

The chain's CDR3 is CARSPGGDNSPLHF. CDR3 DNA sequence: TGTGCCAGGTCCCCAGGGGGCGATAATTCACCCCTCCACTTT. The chain couples TRBV2 to TRBJ1-6, with TRBD1 matching over 8 bases. Trimming removed 9 bases from V and 5 bases from J; junction bases left unmatched: 6. Germline CDR1 is SNHLY and CDR2 is FYNNEI. The CDR3 is made up of 14 amino acids.

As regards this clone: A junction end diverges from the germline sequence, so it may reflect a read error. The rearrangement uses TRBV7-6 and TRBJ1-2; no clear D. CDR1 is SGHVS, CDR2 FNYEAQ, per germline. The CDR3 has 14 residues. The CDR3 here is CASSLVIGGRKNFF. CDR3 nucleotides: TGTGCCAGCAGCTTAGTTATCGGAGGGAGGAAAAACTTCTTC.

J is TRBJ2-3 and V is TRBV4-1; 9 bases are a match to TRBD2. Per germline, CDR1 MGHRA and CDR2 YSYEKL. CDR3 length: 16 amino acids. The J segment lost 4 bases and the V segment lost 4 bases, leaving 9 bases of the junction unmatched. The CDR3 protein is CASSPSGEDPPDTQYF. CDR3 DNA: TGCGCCAGCAGCCCTAGCGGGGAGGATCCCCCAGATACGCAGTATTTT.

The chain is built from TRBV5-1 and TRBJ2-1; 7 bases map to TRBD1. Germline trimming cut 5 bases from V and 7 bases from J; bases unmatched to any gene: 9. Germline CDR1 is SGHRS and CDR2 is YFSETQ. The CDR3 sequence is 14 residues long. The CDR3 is CASRTQGLVNEQFF. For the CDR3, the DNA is TGCGCCAGCAGAACACAGGGGTTAGTTAATGAGCAGTTCTTC.

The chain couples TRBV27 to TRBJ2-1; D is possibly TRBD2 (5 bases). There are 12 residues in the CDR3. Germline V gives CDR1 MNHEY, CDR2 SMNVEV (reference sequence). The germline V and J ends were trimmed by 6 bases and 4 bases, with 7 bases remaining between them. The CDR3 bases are TGTGCCAGCAGCGGGGATTACAATGAGCAGTTCTTC. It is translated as CASSGDYNEQFF.

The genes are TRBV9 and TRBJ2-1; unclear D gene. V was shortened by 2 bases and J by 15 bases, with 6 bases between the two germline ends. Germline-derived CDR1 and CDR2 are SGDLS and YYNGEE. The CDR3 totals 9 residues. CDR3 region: CASSVLSFF. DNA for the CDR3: TGTGCCAGCAGCGTCCTGTCGTTCTTC.

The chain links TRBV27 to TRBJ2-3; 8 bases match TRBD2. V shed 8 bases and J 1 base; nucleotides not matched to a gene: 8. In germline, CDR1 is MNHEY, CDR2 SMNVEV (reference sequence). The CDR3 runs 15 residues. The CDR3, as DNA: TGTGCCAGCGCGCCAGCGCGGGGGGGCACAGATACGCAGTATTTT. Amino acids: CASAPARGGTDTQYF.

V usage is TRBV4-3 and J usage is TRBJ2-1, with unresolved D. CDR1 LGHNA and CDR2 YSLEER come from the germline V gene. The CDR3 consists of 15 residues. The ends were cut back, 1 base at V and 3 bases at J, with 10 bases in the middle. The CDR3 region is CASSQGMAVYNEQFF. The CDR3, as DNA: TGCGCCAGCAGCCAAGGTATGGCCGTCTACAATGAGCAGTTCTTC.

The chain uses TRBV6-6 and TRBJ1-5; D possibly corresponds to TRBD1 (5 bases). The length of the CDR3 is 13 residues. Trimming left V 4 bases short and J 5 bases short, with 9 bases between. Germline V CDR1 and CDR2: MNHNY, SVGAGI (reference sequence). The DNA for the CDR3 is TGTGCCAGCAGTTTAGGGGCGGATCAGCCCCAGCATTTT. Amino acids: CASSLGADQPQHF.

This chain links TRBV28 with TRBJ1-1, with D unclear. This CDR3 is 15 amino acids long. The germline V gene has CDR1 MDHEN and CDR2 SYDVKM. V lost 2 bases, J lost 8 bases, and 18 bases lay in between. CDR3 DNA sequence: TGTGCCAGCAGTTTAGACCTAGGGCGGGTTAACGAAGCTTTCTTT. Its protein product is CASSLDLGRVNEAFF. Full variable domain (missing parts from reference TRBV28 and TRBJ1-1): DVKVTQSSRYLVKRTGEKVFLECVQDMDHENMFWYRQDPGLGLRLIYFSYDVKMKEKGDIPEGYSVSREKKERFSLILESASTNQTSMYLCASSLDLGRVNEAFFGQGTRLTVV.

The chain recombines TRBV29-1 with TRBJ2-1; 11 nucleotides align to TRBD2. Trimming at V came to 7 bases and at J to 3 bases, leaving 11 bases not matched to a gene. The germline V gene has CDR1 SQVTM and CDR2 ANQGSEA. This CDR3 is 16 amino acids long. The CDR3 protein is CSAAPQLAGDYNEQFF. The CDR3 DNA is TGCAGCGCCGCCCCCCAACTAGCGGGGGACTACAATGAGCAGTTCTTC.

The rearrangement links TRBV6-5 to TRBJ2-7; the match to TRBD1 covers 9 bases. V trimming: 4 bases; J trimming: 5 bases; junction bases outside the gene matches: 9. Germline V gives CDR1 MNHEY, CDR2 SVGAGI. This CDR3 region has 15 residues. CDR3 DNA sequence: TGTGCCAGCAGTTCTCCGGGACAGGGTACCCACGAGCAGTACTTC. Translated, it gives CASSSPGQGTHEQYF.

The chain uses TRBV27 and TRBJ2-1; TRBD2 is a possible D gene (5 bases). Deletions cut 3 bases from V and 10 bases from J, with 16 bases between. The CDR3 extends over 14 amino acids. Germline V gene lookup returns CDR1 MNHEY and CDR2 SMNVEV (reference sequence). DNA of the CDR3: TGTGCCAGCAGTTTTCGAGGGCCTCTAGACGAGCAGTTCTTC. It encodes CASSFRGPLDEQFF.

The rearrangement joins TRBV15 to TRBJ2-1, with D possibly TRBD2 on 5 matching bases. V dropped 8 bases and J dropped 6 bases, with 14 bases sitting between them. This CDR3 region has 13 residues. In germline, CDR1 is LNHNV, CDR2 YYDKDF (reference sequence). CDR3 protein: CATLIGESNEQFF. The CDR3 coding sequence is TGTGCCACCCTGATCGGGGAGTCCAATGAGCAGTTCTTC. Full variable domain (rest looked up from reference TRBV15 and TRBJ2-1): DAMVIQNPRYQVTQFGKPVTLSCSQTLNHNVMYWYQQKSSQAPKLLFHYYDKDFNNEADTPDNFQSRRPNTSFCFLDIRSPGLGDTAMYLCATLIGESNEQFFGPGTRLTVL.

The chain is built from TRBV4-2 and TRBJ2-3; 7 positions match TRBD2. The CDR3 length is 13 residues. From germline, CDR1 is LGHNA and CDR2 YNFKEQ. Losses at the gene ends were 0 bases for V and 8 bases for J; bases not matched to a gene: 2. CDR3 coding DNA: TGTGCCAGCAGCCAAGAACGCGGGGGTACGCAGTATTTT. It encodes CASSQERGGTQYF.

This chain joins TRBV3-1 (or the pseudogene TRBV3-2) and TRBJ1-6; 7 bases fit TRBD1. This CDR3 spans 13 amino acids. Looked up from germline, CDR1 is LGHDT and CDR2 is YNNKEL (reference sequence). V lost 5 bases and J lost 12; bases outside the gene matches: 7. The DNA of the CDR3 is TGTGCCAGCAGCTTAGGGGGACAGAGACCCCTCCACTTT. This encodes CASSLGGQRPLHF.

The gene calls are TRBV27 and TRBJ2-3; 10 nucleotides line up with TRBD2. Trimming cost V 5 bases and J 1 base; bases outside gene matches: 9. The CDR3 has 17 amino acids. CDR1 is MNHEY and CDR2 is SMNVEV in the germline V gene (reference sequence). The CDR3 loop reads CASSRYPLAGGTDTQYF. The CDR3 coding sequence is TGTGCCAGCAGTCGCTACCCTCTAGCGGGGGGCACAGATACGCAGTATTTT.

Written as DNA, the CDR3 is TGTGCCAGCAGTGAAAGTTATCCCAGGGGGCGAGGCTACACCTTC. The encoded protein is CASSESYPRGRGYTF. The V and J genes are TRBV2 and TRBJ1-2, with TRBD1 identical over 8 bases. Germline assignment: CDR1 SNHLY and CDR2 FYNNEI. The CDR3 contains 15 residues. J gave up 8 bases and V 2 bases, and 10 bases lay outside the gene matches. The full variable domain, rest sourced from reference TRBV2 and TRBJ1-2, is EPEVTQTPSHQVTQMGQEVILRCVPISNHLYFYWYRQILGQKVEFLVSFYNNEISEKSEIFDDQFSVERPDGSNFTLKIRSTKLEDSAMYFCASSESYPRGRGYTFGSGTRLTVV.